This T cell receptor beta chain was captured in a study of shared clonotypes between healthy human individuals. Findings of the study overall: Naive subsets usually exceeded memory subsets in estimated richness.

This clone was picked up one time. As yet, its antigen is unknown. The germline gives CDR1 ENHRY, CDR2 SYGVKD. Trimming at V came to 5 bases and at J to 3 bases, leaving 8 bases not matched to a gene. This CDR3 contains 16 residues. For every subset, genomic DNA was evenly distributed across several immunoSEQ plates. Using immunoSEQ multiplex PCR, the repertoire was profiled, and TCRdb retains in-frame clones only, with some absent. The table shows over a million clones, with over 95% occurring only once. J is TRBJ2-3 and V is TRBV10-3; 10 nucleotides align to TRBD2. The origin of this receptor is a man aged 30-40 years in good health. Specimen: naive CD4+ T cells sorted from blood. Subset in this sample: CD45RA+ positively selected. The DNA for the CDR3 is TGTGCCATCAGTCTGCTAGCGGGAGTCGATACAGATACGCAGTATTTT. Protein sequence: CAISLLAGVDTDTQYF.